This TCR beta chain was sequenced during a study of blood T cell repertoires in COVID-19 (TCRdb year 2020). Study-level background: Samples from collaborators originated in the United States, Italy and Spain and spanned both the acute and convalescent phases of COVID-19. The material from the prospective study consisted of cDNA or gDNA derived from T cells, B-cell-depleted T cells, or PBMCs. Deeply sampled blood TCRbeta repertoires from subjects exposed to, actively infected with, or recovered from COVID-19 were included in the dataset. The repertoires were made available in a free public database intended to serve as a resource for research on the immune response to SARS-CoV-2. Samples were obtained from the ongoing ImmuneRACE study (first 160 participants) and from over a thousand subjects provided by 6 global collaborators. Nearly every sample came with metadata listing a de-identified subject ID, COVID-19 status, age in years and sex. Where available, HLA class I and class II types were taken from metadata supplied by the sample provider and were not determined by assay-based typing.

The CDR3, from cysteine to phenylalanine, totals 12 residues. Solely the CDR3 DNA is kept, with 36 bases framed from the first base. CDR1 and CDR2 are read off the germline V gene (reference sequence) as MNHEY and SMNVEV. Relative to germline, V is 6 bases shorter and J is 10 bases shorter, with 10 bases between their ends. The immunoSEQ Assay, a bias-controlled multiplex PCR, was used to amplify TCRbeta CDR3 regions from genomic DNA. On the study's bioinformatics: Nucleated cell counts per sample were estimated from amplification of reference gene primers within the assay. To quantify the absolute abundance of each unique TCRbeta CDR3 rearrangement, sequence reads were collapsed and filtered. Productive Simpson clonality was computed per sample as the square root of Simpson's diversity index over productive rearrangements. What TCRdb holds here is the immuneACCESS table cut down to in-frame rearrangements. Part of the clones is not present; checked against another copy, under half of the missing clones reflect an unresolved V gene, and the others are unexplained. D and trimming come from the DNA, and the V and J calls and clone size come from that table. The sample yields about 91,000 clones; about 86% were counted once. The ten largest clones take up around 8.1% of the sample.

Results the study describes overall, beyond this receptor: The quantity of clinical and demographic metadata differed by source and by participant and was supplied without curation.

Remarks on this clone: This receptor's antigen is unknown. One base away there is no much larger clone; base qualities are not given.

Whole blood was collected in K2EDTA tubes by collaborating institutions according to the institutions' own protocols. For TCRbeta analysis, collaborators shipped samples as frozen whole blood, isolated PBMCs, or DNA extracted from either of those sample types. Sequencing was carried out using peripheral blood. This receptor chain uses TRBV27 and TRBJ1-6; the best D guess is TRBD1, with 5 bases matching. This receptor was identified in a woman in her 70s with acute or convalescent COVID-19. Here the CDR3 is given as CASSDRDSPLHF. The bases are TGTGCCAGCAGCGACAGAGACTCACCCCTCCACTTT.